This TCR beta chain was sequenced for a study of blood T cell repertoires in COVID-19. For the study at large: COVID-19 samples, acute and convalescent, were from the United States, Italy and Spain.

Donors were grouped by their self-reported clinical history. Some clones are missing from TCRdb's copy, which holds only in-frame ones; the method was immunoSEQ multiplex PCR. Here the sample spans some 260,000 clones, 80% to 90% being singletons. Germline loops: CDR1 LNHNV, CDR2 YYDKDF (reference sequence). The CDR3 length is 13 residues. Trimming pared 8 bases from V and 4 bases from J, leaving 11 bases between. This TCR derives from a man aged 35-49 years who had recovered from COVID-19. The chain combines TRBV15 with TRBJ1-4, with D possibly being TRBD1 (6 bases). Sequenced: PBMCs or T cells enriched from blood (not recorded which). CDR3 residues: CATRGQSNEKLFF. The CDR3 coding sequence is TGTGCCACCCGGGGACAAAGTAATGAAAAACTGTTTTTT.